The 22 T cell receptor beta chains below were found in one sample sequenced in a study of blood T cell repertoires in COVID-19. The table came from immunoSEQ multiplex PCR; TCRdb's copy has only in-frame clones and leaves some out. This table holds 130,000 to 150,000 clones, about 80% found once. The source material was peripheral blood. The receptors come from a man between 70 and 80 years old who had recovered from COVID-19.

This clone was seen a single time. The rearrangement links TRBV3-1 (or the pseudogene TRBV3-2) to TRBJ2-5; 7 bases are a match to TRBD1. The V gene's germline CDR1 is LGHDT and CDR2 YNNKEL (reference sequence). Trimming at V came to 3 bases and at J to 5 bases, leaving 6 bases not matched to a gene. This CDR3 has 14 residues. In DNA form, the CDR3 reads TGTGCCAGCAGCCAGCGGGCGACAGGGGAGACCCAGTACTTC. Encoded protein: CASSQRATGETQYF.

The CDR3, as DNA: TGTGCCAGCAGTTTAAACGTAGCCTACGAGCAGTACTTC. Translating gives CASSLNVAYEQYF. This chain uses TRBV28 with TRBJ2-7; D is unresolved. The CDR3 has 13 residues. CDR1 is MDHEN and CDR2 is SYDVKM in the germline V gene. The V end lost 2 bases, the J end lost 2 bases, and 7 bases lay between the germline ends. Together with reference TRBV28 and TRBJ2-7, the CDR3 gives the full variable domain: DVKVTQSSRYLVKRTGEKVFLECVQDMDHENMFWYRQDPGLGLRLIYFSYDVKMKEKGDIPEGYSVSREKKERFSLILESASTNQTSMYLCASSLNVAYEQYFGPGTRLTVT.

This sequence joins TRBV19 and TRBJ2-1, with D perhaps TRBD2 (6 bases). This CDR3 is built from 13 residues. Trimming cost V 9 bases and J 9 bases, with 18 bases left between them. CDR1 and CDR2 (germline): LNHDA, SQIVND (reference sequence). CDR3 region: CASLQEGMGEQFF. In DNA, the CDR3 is TGTGCCAGCCTCCAGGAGGGGATGGGTGAGCAGTTCTTC. The entire variable domain, with the rest obtained from reference TRBV19 and TRBJ2-1, is as follows: DGGITQSPKYLFRKEGQNVTLSCEQNLNHDAMYWYRQDPGQGLRLIYYSQIVNDFQKGDIAEGYSVSREKKESFPLTVTSAQKNPTAFYLCASLQEGMGEQFFGPGTRLTVL.

The table lists this clone with a count of one. This chain uses TRBV7-9 with TRBJ2-7; 10 bases line up with TRBD2. CDR1 is SEHNR, CDR2 FQNEAQ, per germline (reference sequence). The CDR3 is 13 residues long. Losses at the gene ends were 6 bases for V and 7 bases for J; bases not matched to a gene: 6. The CDR3 coding sequence is TGTGCCAGCAGGAGCGGGAGGGCCGGGGAGCAGTACTTC. It specifies CASRSGRAGEQYF. The complete variable domain, with remaining parts taken from reference TRBV7-9 and TRBJ2-7, reads DTGVSQNPRHKITKRGQNVTFRCDPISEHNRLYWYRQTLGQGPEFLTYFQNEAQLEKSRLLSDRFSAERPKGSFSTLEIQRTEQGDSAMYLCASRSGRAGEQYFGPGTRLTVT.

The chain joins TRBV19 to TRBJ1-2; D gene ambiguous. V lost 6 bases to trimming and J lost 4 bases, with 15 bases between them. CDR3 length: 14 residues. Germline V gene lookup returns CDR1 LNHDA and CDR2 SQIVND (reference sequence). DNA of the CDR3: TGTGCCAGTAGCCATGACAACGTAGGCTATGGCTACACCTTC. Translation: CASSHDNVGYGYTF. Filled out from reference TRBV19 and TRBJ1-2, the complete variable domain reads DGGITQSPKYLFRKEGQNVTLSCEQNLNHDAMYWYRQDPGQGLRLIYYSQIVNDFQKGDIAEGYSVSREKKESFPLTVTSAQKNPTAFYLCASSHDNVGYGYTFGSGTRLTVV.

The chain uses TRBV10-3 and TRBJ2-5; perhaps TRBD2 as D (5 bases). In germline, CDR1 is ENHRY, CDR2 SYGVKD. Trimming shortened V by 5 bases and J by 2 bases, and 12 bases separated the two germline ends. The CDR3 contains 14 residues. DNA of the CDR3: TGTGCCATCAGTCCTGAGGGAGTGCAAGAGACCCAGTACTTC. Residues: CAISPEGVQETQYF.

This clone was recorded a few times. This chain joins TRBV19 and TRBJ1-2; D is perhaps TRBD1 (5 bases). V was clipped by 0 bases and J by 3 bases, with 11 bases between them. This CDR3 has 15 residues. CDR1 and CDR2 from the germline V gene are LNHDA and SQIVND (reference sequence). Here the CDR3 DNA reads TGTGCCAGTAGTATAGAAGACGGGACTTACTATGGCTACACCTTC. Its protein is CASSIEDGTYYGYTF. The whole variable domain, remainder taken from reference TRBV19 and TRBJ1-2, is DGGITQSPKYLFRKEGQNVTLSCEQNLNHDAMYWYRQDPGQGLRLIYYSQIVNDFQKGDIAEGYSVSREKKESFPLTVTSAQKNPTAFYLCASSIEDGTYYGYTFGSGTRLTVV.

The chain is built from TRBV4-2 and TRBJ2-7; tentative D call: TRBD2 (7 bases). CDR1 LGHNA and CDR2 YNFKEQ come from the germline V gene. CDR3 length equals 15 residues. V shed 4 bases and J shed 2 bases, with 15 bases lying between them. The CDR3 sequence: CASSPLWGGPYEQYF. Here the CDR3 DNA reads TGTGCCAGCAGCCCCCTGTGGGGGGGCCCCTACGAGCAGTACTTC.

V is TRBV24-1 and J is TRBJ2-3; tentative D call: TRBD1 (6 bases). CDR3 length equals 14 residues. Germline V gene sequence: CDR1 KGHDR, CDR2 SFDVKD. V shed 5 bases and J shed 6 bases, with 14 bases lying between them. CDR3 region: CATSVGQSPDTQYF. As DNA, the CDR3 is TGTGCCACCAGTGTAGGACAGTCCCCGGATACGCAGTATTTT.

This sequence joins TRBV13 and TRBJ2-1; 12 nucleotides align to TRBD2. The CDR3 has 16 amino acids. Germline V CDR1 and CDR2: PRHDT, FYEKMQ (reference sequence). J lost 6 bases, V lost 3 bases, and 6 bases had no gene match. The CDR3 reads CASSFPTSGSLNEQFF. As DNA, the CDR3 is TGTGCCAGCAGCTTCCCGACTAGCGGGAGTCTCAATGAGCAGTTCTTC. Full variable domain (rest looked up from reference TRBV13 and TRBJ2-1): AAGVIQSPRHLIKEKRETATLKCYPIPRHDTVYWYQQGPGQDPQFLISFYEKMQSDKGSIPDRFSAQQFSDYHSELNMSSLELGDSALYFCASSFPTSGSLNEQFFGPGTRLTVL.

The chain recombines TRBV7-2 with TRBJ1-2; TRBD1 matches at 7 bases. CDR1 and CDR2 (germline): SGHTA, FQGNSA. With 5 bases clipped from V and 3 bases from J, the junction kept 6 bases outside the gene matches. The CDR3 covers 14 residues. The CDR3 coding sequence is TGTGCCAGCAGCGGCAGGGGGTGGGACTATGGCTACACCTTC. Translation gives CASSGRGWDYGYTF.

This chain connects TRBV7-8 to TRBJ1-1; possibly TRBD1 for D (6 bases). V dropped 6 bases and J dropped 2 bases, with 16 bases sitting between them. This CDR3 spans 15 amino acids. Germline lookup yields CDR1 SGHVS and CDR2 FQNEAQ. CDR3 protein: CASRTDRQFNTEAFF. CDR3 coding DNA: TGTGCCAGCAGGACGGACAGACAGTTTAACACTGAAGCTTTCTTT.

This clone has just a few counts. This chain joins TRBV11-2 and TRBJ2-5; 11 bases agree with TRBD2. Germline CDR1 reads SGHAT; CDR2 reads FQNNGV. The CDR3 spans 22 residues. Losses at the gene ends were 6 bases for V and 2 bases for J; bases not matched to a gene: 26. The CDR3 DNA reads TGTGCCAGCAGTATTCGAGGGTCTAGCGGGAGGAGTGGAAGGAGACCTCAAGAGACCCAGTACTTC. Translation gives CASSIRGSSGRSGRRPQETQYF.

This clone was counted between two and nine times. The rearrangement joins TRBV7-8 to TRBJ1-6, with a possible D match to TRBD1 (6 bases). This CDR3 region has 15 residues. The germline gives CDR1 SGHVS, CDR2 FQNEAQ. V lost 3 bases and J lost 4, with 10 bases in between. The CDR3: CASSFFGQYNSPLHF. CDR3 nucleotide sequence: TGTGCCAGCAGCTTCTTCGGACAGTATAATTCACCCCTCCACTTT.

The V gene is TRBV9, the J gene TRBJ1-1, with D possibly being TRBD1 (5 bases). There are 15 residues in the CDR3. Per the germline V gene, CDR1 is SGDLS and CDR2 is YYNGEE. V lost 3 bases and J 4 bases, leaving 16 bases between the germline ends. CDR3 residues: CASSAEAAQGTEAFF. Written as DNA, the CDR3 is TGTGCCAGCAGCGCCGAGGCAGCCCAGGGCACTGAAGCTTTCTTT.

The V gene is TRBV7-8, the J gene TRBJ2-7, with 7 bases that match TRBD2. The V segment lost 5 bases and the J segment 2 bases; nucleotides outside the gene matches: 15. Per the germline V gene, CDR1 is SGHVS and CDR2 is FQNEAQ. The CDR3 loop spans 17 amino acids. CDR3 protein: CASSQQKGGGRTYEQYF. CDR3 in DNA: TGTGCCAGCAGCCAGCAGAAGGGTGGCGGGAGAACCTACGAGCAGTACTTC.

The CDR3 bases are TGTGCCACCAGTGAGGAAGGGGTGGCTCAGCCCCAGCATTTT. Protein: CATSEEGVAQPQHF. The chain carries TRBV24-1 and TRBJ1-5, with D possibly matching TRBD1 (5 bases). V was cut by 4 bases and J by 6 bases, with 12 bases left in between. CDR1 and CDR2 from the germline V gene are KGHDR and SFDVKD. The CDR3 is made up of 14 amino acids.

This chain links TRBV7-8 with TRBJ2-1, with TRBD1 identical over 9 bases. V was clipped by 2 bases and J by 7 bases; unmatched bases: 12. Germline V gives CDR1 SGHVS, CDR2 FQNEAQ. The CDR3 is made up of 17 amino acids. The CDR3 region is CASSLLTGTGYPNEQFF. In DNA form, the CDR3 reads TGTGCCAGCAGCTTACTAACCGGGACAGGGTACCCAAATGAGCAGTTCTTC.

V and J are TRBV3-1 (or the pseudogene TRBV3-2) and TRBJ2-4; TRBD2 aligns across 8 bases. This CDR3 spans 16 amino acids. CDR1 is LGHDT and CDR2 is YNNKEL in the germline V gene (reference sequence). Unmatched junction bases numbered 5, after V lost 4 bases and J lost 0 bases. For the CDR3, the DNA is TGTGCCAGCAGCCTCACGCTAGCGGGAGCCAAAAACATTCAGTACTTC. Encoded protein: CASSLTLAGAKNIQYF.

The CDR3 reads CASSLGGALGYTF. CDR3 DNA: TGTGCCAGTAGTTTGGGGGGGGCCCTTGGCTACACCTTC. J is TRBJ1-2 and V is TRBV19; weak D call: TRBD1 (6 bases). The CDR3 sequence is 13 residues long. Looked up from germline, CDR1 is LNHDA and CDR2 is SQIVND (reference sequence). The ends were cut back, 5 bases at V and 7 bases at J, with 14 bases in the middle. Complete variable domain (other parts from reference TRBV19 and TRBJ1-2): DGGITQSPKYLFRKEGQNVTLSCEQNLNHDAMYWYRQDPGQGLRLIYYSQIVNDFQKGDIAEGYSVSREKKESFPLTVTSAQKNPTAFYLCASSLGGALGYTFGSGTRLTVV.

The rearrangement uses TRBV6-5 and TRBJ1-4; 11 bases map to TRBD1. Germline CDR1 MNHEY, CDR2 SVGAGI. The CDR3 totals 15 residues. Trimming cost V 7 bases and J 7 bases; bases outside gene matches: 8. CDR3 in amino acids: CASTVSGTGGEKLFF. CDR3 in DNA: TGTGCCAGCACCGTCTCCGGGACAGGGGGTGAAAAACTGTTTTTT.

With respect to this clone: The same CDR3 also results from other DNA sequences found in this sample. The rearrangement joins TRBV7-9 to TRBJ2-7; D ambiguous. The germline V gene has CDR1 SEHNR and CDR2 FQNEAQ (reference sequence). V lost 5 bases to trimming and J lost 2 bases, with 4 bases between them. This CDR3 has 11 amino acids. CDR3 loop: CASSNTYEQYF. CDR3 nucleotide sequence: TGTGCCAGCAGCAACACCTACGAGCAGTACTTC.